The 19 T cell receptor beta chains reported below all come from one sample, sequenced in a study of beta chain features in type 1 diabetes. Their recognized antigens are unknown. Study findings and constraints: Within each of all four CD4+ subsets, Type 1 diabetes patients had TCRB CDR3s that were moderately but significantly shorter.

TCRB transcripts that were expressed got sequenced, as all of the isolated RNA had been reverse transcribed. The method was immunoSEQ multiplex PCR; TCRdb's version includes in-frame clones alone and lacks a portion of them. The repertoire holds around 260,000 clones, with around 21% as singletons. Sequencing used naive CD4+ T cells from blood. These receptors originate from a middle-aged woman with type 1 diabetes.

The chain joins TRBV7-2 to TRBJ2-5; 8 bases match TRBD1. This CDR3 has 14 amino acids. The V segment lost 4 bases and the J segment 5 bases; nucleotides outside the gene matches: 6. Germline CDR1 is SGHTA and CDR2 is FQGNSA. The CDR3 DNA reads TGTGCCAGCAGCTCGGGGACAGGCAGCGAGACCCAGTACTTC. As protein: CASSSGTGSETQYF. Full variable domain (remainder filled in from reference TRBV7-2 and TRBJ2-5): GAGVSQSPSNKVTEKGKDVELRCDPISGHTALYWYRQSLGQGLEFLIYFQGNSAPDKSGLPSDRFSAERTGGSVSTLTIQRTQQEDSAVYLCASSSGTGSETQYFGPGTRLLVL.

V is TRBV29-1 and J is TRBJ2-1; TRBD1 is a possible D gene (6 bases). CDR3 length equals 16 residues. Trimming took 1 base from V and 11 from J, leaving 24 bases between them. In germline, CDR1 is SQVTM, CDR2 ANQGSEA. CDR3: CSVEGAYLPDRTKQFF. CDR3 coding DNA: TGCAGCGTTGAAGGCGCCTATCTTCCCGACAGGACGAAGCAGTTCTTC.

V and J are TRBV7-9 and TRBJ2-1, with TRBD2 matching over 11 bases. The trim removed 5 bases at V and 5 bases at J, leaving 5 bases unmatched. The CDR3 has 15 amino acids. Germline assignment: CDR1 SEHNR and CDR2 FQNEAQ (reference sequence). In nucleotides, the CDR3 is TGTGCCAGCAGCCAGACTAGCGGGATCAACAATGAGCAGTTCTTC. Amino acid sequence: CASSQTSGINNEQFF. Full variable domain (outside the CDR3, taken from reference TRBV7-9 and TRBJ2-1): DTGVSQNPRHKITKRGQNVTFRCDPISEHNRLYWYRQTLGQGPEFLTYFQNEAQLEKSRLLSDRFSAERPKGSFSTLEIQRTEQGDSAMYLCASSQTSGINNEQFFGPGTRLTVL.

This chain uses TRBV30 with TRBJ2-1, with TRBD2 identical over 8 bases. After removal of 3 bases from V and 4 bases from J, the junction contained 5 bases not matched to a gene. This CDR3 has 14 residues. CDR1 is GTSNPN and CDR2 is SVGIG in the germline V gene (reference sequence). The CDR3 protein is CAWSRASGYNEQFF. The DNA of the CDR3 is TGTGCCTGGAGCCGGGCTAGCGGGTACAATGAGCAGTTCTTC.

The chain employs TRBV6-5 and TRBJ2-6; the match to TRBD1 covers 10 bases. The germline V gene encodes CDR1 MNHEY and CDR2 SVGAGI. V shed 9 bases and J 2 bases; nucleotides not matched to a gene: 4. The CDR3 is 15 residues long. The CDR3 DNA sequence: TGTGCCAGTAGGACAGGGGGAACTGGGGCCAACGTCCTGACTTTC. It yields the protein CASRTGGTGANVLTF.

Turning to this clone: Additional DNA sequences in this sample encode the identical CDR3. V usage is TRBV28 and J usage is TRBJ1-2; no clear D. Deletions cut 2 bases from V and 4 bases from J, with 5 bases between. Per germline, CDR1 MDHEN and CDR2 SYDVKM. This CDR3 spans 12 amino acids. DNA for the CDR3: TGTGCCAGCAGTTTAGCAGGCTATGGCTACACCTTC. Translated, it gives CASSLAGYGYTF.

The sample holds a few counts of this clone. The chain links TRBV6-6 to TRBJ1-1; D ambiguous. The ends were cut back, 5 bases at V and 1 base at J, with 8 bases in the middle. Germline lookup yields CDR1 MNHNY and CDR2 SVGAGI (reference sequence). This CDR3 has 13 amino acids. The CDR3 region has the DNA TGTGCCAGCAGTCTCCCAGGGAACACTGAAGCTTTCTTT. Translating it yields CASSLPGNTEAFF.

The CDR3 coding sequence is TGTGCCAGCAGTTTGGGCGACAGGGGGTCGGGCAATCAGCCCCAGCATTTT. It yields the protein CASSLGDRGSGNQPQHF. V gene TRBV28 combines with J gene TRBJ1-5; 9 nucleotides match TRBD1. V trimming: 3 bases; J trimming: 2 bases; junction bases outside the gene matches: 8. The CDR3 extends over 17 amino acids. Germline CDR1 reads MDHEN; CDR2 reads SYDVKM.

J is TRBJ1-5 and V is TRBV4-2; TRBD1 matches at 7 bases. J gave up 5 bases and V 1 base, and 5 bases lay outside the gene matches. Germline V gene sequence: CDR1 LGHNA, CDR2 YNFKEQ. This CDR3 comprises 15 residues. The CDR3 loop reads CASSQGKGADQPQHF. CDR3 nucleotides: TGTGCCAGCAGCCAAGGAAAGGGGGCCGATCAGCCCCAGCATTTT.

This rearrangement joins TRBV29-1 to TRBJ2-4; tentatively, D is TRBD1 (6 bases). From germline, CDR1 is SQVTM and CDR2 ANQGSEA. The length of the CDR3 is 12 residues. Trimming removed 4 bases from V and 8 bases from J, with 12 bases in between. The CDR3 nucleotides read TGCAGCGTTGTCGCAGGGGCCGACATTCAGTACTTC. This sequence encodes CSVVAGADIQYF.

The J gene is TRBJ1-4, the V gene TRBV29-1, with D hard to call. CDR3 length: 13 residues. Trimming pared 3 bases from V and 3 bases from J, leaving 8 bases between. Germline V gene sequence: CDR1 SQVTM, CDR2 ANQGSEA. The CDR3 loop reads CSVDGQSNEKLFF. CDR3 bases: TGCAGCGTTGATGGGCAGTCTAATGAAAAACTGTTTTTT.

This sequence joins TRBV29-1 and TRBJ2-1; TRBD2 might be the D (5 bases). The CDR3 length is 12 residues. CDR1 is SQVTM and CDR2 is ANQGSEA in the germline V gene. V was trimmed by 7 bases and J by 2 bases, leaving 9 bases between them. The CDR3 DNA is TGCAGCGCCTCCGGGACCTACAATGAGCAGTTCTTC. This sequence encodes CSASGTYNEQFF.

This rearrangement joins TRBV18 to TRBJ1-2; 7 nucleotides line up with TRBD1. V shed 3 bases and J 4 bases; nucleotides not matched to a gene: 5. CDR1 KGHSH and CDR2 LQKENI come from the germline V gene. The CDR3 has 14 residues. This CDR3 reads CASSPTGQLYGYTF. The CDR3 nucleotides are TGTGCCAGCTCACCTACGGGACAGCTCTATGGCTACACCTTC.

V gene TRBV18 combines with J gene TRBJ2-3; 8 positions match TRBD1. This CDR3 is 14 amino acids long. Germline lookup yields CDR1 KGHSH and CDR2 LQKENI. J gave up 3 bases and V 6 bases, and 5 bases lay outside the gene matches. The CDR3 bases are TGTGCCAGCTCCCAGACAGGGGCAACAGATACGCAGTATTTT. It is translated as CASSQTGATDTQYF.

This chain uses TRBV7-9 with TRBJ1-5; no clear D gene. This CDR3 contains 14 residues. V was clipped by 4 bases and J by 0 bases, with 7 bases between them. Germline CDR1 SEHNR, CDR2 FQNEAQ (reference sequence). The CDR3 spells CASSWEGSNQPQHF. The CDR3 bases are TGTGCCAGCAGCTGGGAGGGTAGCAATCAGCCCCAGCATTTT.

V usage is TRBV30 and J usage is TRBJ2-6; the D gene is possibly TRBD1 (5 bases). CDR1 GTSNPN and CDR2 SVGIG come from the germline V gene (reference sequence). The V end was cut by 5 bases, the J end by 0 bases, with 11 bases between. The CDR3 extends over 15 amino acids. CDR3 protein: CAWSQGTSGANVLTF. Here the CDR3 DNA reads TGTGCCTGGTCGCAGGGAACCTCTGGGGCCAACGTCCTGACTTTC. Full variable domain (missing parts from reference TRBV30 and TRBJ2-6): SQTIHQWPATLVQPVGSPLSLECTVEGTSNPNLYWYRQAAGRGLQLLFYSVGIGQISSEVPQNLSASRPQDRQFILSSKKLLLSDSGFYLCAWSQGTSGANVLTFGAGSRLTVL.

The V call is TRBV27, the J call TRBJ1-1; the D is unclear. The CDR3 contains 15 residues. Trimming took off 1 base at V and 1 base at J, with 10 bases between the two ends. Germline V gives CDR1 MNHEY, CDR2 SMNVEV (reference sequence). CDR3: CASSLYPGGNTEAFF. For the CDR3, the DNA is TGTGCCAGCAGTTTATACCCAGGAGGGAACACTGAAGCTTTCTTT.

The rearrangement links TRBV7-3 to TRBJ2-3; 13 bases map to TRBD2. Germline CDR1 reads SGHTA; CDR2 reads FQGTGA. The CDR3 length is 18 residues. V lost 1 base, J lost 7 bases, and 11 bases stayed unmatched. This CDR3 reads CASSLMPPGLAGQNTQYF. The CDR3 nucleotides read TGTGCCAGCAGCTTAATGCCTCCGGGACTAGCGGGACAAAATACGCAGTATTTT.

The rearrangement links TRBV2 to TRBJ1-6; possible D gene TRBD1, 6 bases. This CDR3 region has 13 residues. Germline CDR1 and CDR2: SNHLY and FYNNEI. Trimming removed 3 bases at V and 13 bases at J, with 13 bases between. CDR3 region: CASSDGQGSPLHF. The CDR3 nucleotides read TGTGCCAGCAGTGACGGGCAGGGGTCCCCCCTCCACTTT.